A selection of T cell receptor beta chains follows, all from one sample in a study of control samples from healthy donors and cancer patients. Method: immunoSEQ multiplex PCR; TCRdb's copy keeps in-frame clones and lacks some. The profile shows more than 150,000 clones, around 93% of them singletons. The source material was blood. These receptor sequences come from a man aged 18 to 29 in good health. The CDR3 runs from the conserved cysteine through the conserved F or W. The order of the fields is J gene, V gene, D gene, clone size, CDR3 protein, CDR3 DNA. The D gene is left open where the match is weak. The size of a clone is reported for some rows only, either as once, few or many, or as a class for expanded clones.

TRBJ1-4 | TRBV4-1 | . | . | CASSQAGGGREKLFF | TGCGCCAGCAGCCAAGCGGGGGGAGGTAGGGAAAAACTGTTTTTT
TRBJ1-3 | TRBV11-2 | . | . | CASSPTGGLFTGNTIYF | TGTGCCAGCAGCCCCACTGGGGGACTTTTTACTGGAAACACCATATATTTT
TRBJ1-2 | TRBV10-3 | . | . | CAISDESNYGYTF | TGTGCCATCAGTGATGAGTCTAACTATGGCTACACCTTC
TRBJ1-1 | TRBV3-1/TRBV3-2 | TRBD1 | . | CASSPHGRGTNTEAFF | TGTGCCAGCAGCCCCCACGGCAGGGGGACTAACACTGAAGCTTTCTTT
TRBJ1-2 | TRBV14 | . | . | CASSQRQRWSGYTF | TGTGCCAGCAGCCAGCGACAGAGATGGAGCGGCTACACCTTC
TRBJ2-7 | TRBV18 | . | . | CASSPQSASVADF | TGTGCCAGCTCACCTCAAAGTGCCTCGGTTGCGGACTTC
TRBJ2-7 | TRBV20-1 | TRBD1 | . | CSGAQGDEQYF | TGCAGTGGGGCCCAGGGGGATGAGCAGTACTTC
TRBJ2-7 | TRBV6-5 | TRBD1 | . | CASSAGAGGSDEQYF | TGTGCCAGCAGCGCCGGGGCAGGGGGTTCCGACGAGCAGTACTTC
TRBJ2-3 | TRBV18 | . | . | CASSPEAGTDTQYF | TGTGCCAGCTCACCAGAAGCGGGCACAGATACGCAGTATTTT
TRBJ1-6 | TRBV25-1 | . | . | CASTPKNNSPLHF | TGTGCCAGCACACCTAAGAATAATTCACCCCTCCACTTT
TRBJ2-3 | TRBV7-9 | TRBD2 | . | CASSLTSGPTDTQYF | TGTGCCAGCAGCTTAACTAGCGGGCCCACAGATACGCAGTATTTT
TRBJ1-1 | TRBV2 | TRBD1 | . | CASDRVNMNTEAFF | TGTGCCAGTGACAGGGTTAACATGAACACTGAAGCTTTCTTT
TRBJ1-1 | TRBV7-2 | . | . | CASSLSNYGGAFF | TGTGCCAGCAGCTTATCCAACTACGGAGGGGCTTTCTTT
TRBJ1-6 | TRBV7-6 | . | . | CASSAGQPSSYNSPLHF | TGTGCCAGCAGCGCTGGACAGCCGAGCTCCTATAATTCACCCCTCCACTTT
TRBJ2-5 | TRBV11-1 | . | . | CASSHPDQETQYF | TGTGCCAGCAGCCACCCCGACCAAGAGACCCAGTACTTC
TRBJ1-2 | TRBV7-8 | TRBD1 | . | CASSNLRTGDYGYTF | TGTGCCAGCAGCAATTTACGGACAGGGGACTATGGCTACACCTTC
TRBJ1-2 | TRBV4-1 | . | . | CASSLSTGGANYGYTF | TGCGCCAGCAGCCTAAGTACGGGGGGGGCTAACTATGGCTACACCTTC
TRBJ2-2 | TRBV19 | TRBD1 | . | CASSGPGQGDSGELFF | TGTGCCAGTAGTGGGCCGGGACAGGGGGATTCCGGGGAGCTGTTTTTT
TRBJ1-5 | TRBV28 | . | . | CASSGRSFSNQPQHF | TGTGCCAGCAGTGGCAGGAGTTTCAGCAATCAGCCCCAGCATTTT
TRBJ2-7 | TRBV2 | . | . | CASSVSQLSYEQYF | TGTGCCAGCAGTGTCTCCCAGTTATCCTACGAGCAGTACTTC
TRBJ1-1 | TRBV29-1 | TRBD1 | . | CSVERGTGGLTEAFF | TGCAGCGTGGAAAGGGGGACAGGGGGCCTCACTGAAGCTTTCTTT
TRBJ2-5 | TRBV30 | TRBD2 | . | CAWRRTLRGGSETQHF | TGTGCCTGGAGACGGACGTTGCGGGGGGGCTCAGAGACCCAGCACTTC
TRBJ2-3 | TRBV19 | TRBD2 | . | CASSVVAGGGTDTQYF | TGTGCCAGTAGTGTGGTAGCGGGGGGGGGCACAGATACGCAGTATTTT
TRBJ2-1 | TRBV7-6 | . | . | CASSLVGGNEQFF | TGTGCCAGCAGCTTAGTCGGGGGCAATGAGCAGTTCTTC
TRBJ1-6 | TRBV30 | . | . | CAWTTEFRESSPLHF | TGTGCCTGGACCACCGAATTCAGGGAATCTTCACCCCTCCACTTT
TRBJ1-6 | TRBV9 | . | once | CASSVGRADNSPLHF | TGTGCCAGCAGCGTAGGGAGAGCTGATAATTCACCCCTCCACTTT
TRBJ1-4 | TRBV2 | . | . | CASSEAVMGFRTNEKLFF | TGTGCCAGCAGTGAAGCCGTGATGGGGTTTCGAACTAATGAAAAACTGTTTTTT
TRBJ1-5 | TRBV30 | TRBD1 | . | CAWSVQGGQPQHF | TGTGCCTGGAGTGTACAGGGGGGGCAGCCCCAGCATTTT
TRBJ2-3 | TRBV29-1 | TRBD2 | . | CSVEGARGATDTQYF | TGCAGCGTTGAAGGGGCGCGGGGGGCCACAGATACGCAGTATTTT
TRBJ2-3 | TRBV2 | . | . | CASSEWRGRTDTQYF | TGTGCCAGCAGTGAATGGCGGGGACGCACAGATACGCAGTATTTT
TRBJ2-3 | TRBV30 | TRBD2 | . | CACGTRGTDTQYF | TGTGCCTGCGGGACTAGGGGCACAGATACGCAGTATTTT
TRBJ2-2 | TRBV5-1 | . | . | CASRLWATGELFF | TGCGCCAGCCGCCTTTGGGCCACCGGGGAGCTGTTTTTT
TRBJ1-2 | TRBV6-5 | . | . | CASKTEEANYGYTF | TGTGCCAGCAAGACAGAAGAGGCTAACTATGGCTACACCTTC
TRBJ2-1 | TRBV10-3 | TRBD2 | . | CAISESGGGYNEQFF | TGTGCCATCAGTGAGTCCGGCGGGGGATACAATGAGCAGTTCTTC
TRBJ1-6 | TRBV19 | TRBD1 | . | CASSPRDRSFNSPLHF | TGTGCCAGTAGTCCCCGGGACAGGTCTTTTAATTCACCCCTCCACTTT
TRBJ1-2 | TRBV28 | . | . | CASGQVYGYTF | TGTGCCAGCGGGCAGGTCTATGGCTACACCTTC
TRBJ1-5 | TRBV6-5 | . | . | CASRQGIGNQPQHF | TGTGCCAGCAGGCAGGGCATTGGCAATCAGCCCCAGCATTTT
TRBJ2-1 | TRBV6-6 | TRBD1 | . | CASSYTRTGSEFF | TGTGCCAGCAGTTACACTCGGACAGGGAGCGAGTTCTTC
TRBJ1-6 | TRBV3-1/TRBV3-2 | . | . | CASSVAGNSPLHF | TGTGCCAGCAGCGTCGCGGGGAATTCACCCCTCCACTTT
TRBJ1-5 | TRBV11-2 | . | . | CASSLGSYSNQPQHF | TGTGCCAGCAGCTTAGGCAGCTACAGCAATCAGCCCCAGCATTTT
TRBJ1-1 | TRBV6-5 | TRBD1 | . | CASSTQDRSYTEAFF | TGTGCCAGCAGCACACAGGACAGGTCGTACACTGAAGCTTTCTTT
TRBJ2-5 | TRBV15 | TRBD2 | . | CATSRDSGKRGIQETQYF | TGTGCCACCAGCAGGGACAGTGGGAAGCGGGGGATCCAAGAGACCCAGTACTTC
TRBJ1-1 | TRBV10-3 | . | . | CAISEISGRVSEAFF | TGTGCCATCAGTGAGATATCGGGACGAGTCTCTGAAGCTTTCTTT
TRBJ2-7 | TRBV5-1 | . | . | CASSLSEVGEQYF | TGCGCCAGCAGCTTGTCCGAGGTGGGGGAGCAGTACTTC
TRBJ2-2 | TRBV5-1 | . | . | CASSTPRQKSNTGELFF | TGCGCCAGCAGCACTCCGAGACAGAAATCGAACACCGGGGAGCTGTTTTTT
TRBJ2-3 | TRBV24-1 | . | . | CATSESTALGTDTQYF | TGTGCCACCAGTGAGTCGACAGCGCTGGGCACAGATACGCAGTATTTT
TRBJ1-1 | TRBV19 | TRBD1 | . | CASSPRTGAGAFF | TGTGCCAGTAGTCCGAGGACAGGGGCGGGAGCTTTCTTT
TRBJ2-2 | TRBV5-1 | TRBD1 | . | CASSSPGQGNTGELFF | TGCGCCAGCAGCTCGCCGGGACAGGGGAACACCGGGGAGCTGTTTTTT
TRBJ2-7 | TRBV19 | TRBD2 | . | CASSIGTKYEQYF | TGTGCCAGTAGTATTGGGACTAAGTACGAGCAGTACTTC
TRBJ2-5 | TRBV7-6 | TRBD1 | . | CASSLGQGAWETQYF | TGTGCCAGCAGCTTGGGACAGGGGGCCTGGGAGACCCAGTACTTC
TRBJ2-7 | TRBV5-1 | . | . | CASSLLSGQTYEQYF | TGCGCCAGCAGCTTGCTATCGGGACAAACTTACGAGCAGTACTTC
TRBJ2-7 | TRBV4-1 | TRBD1 | . | CASSQDPGGTYEQYF | TGCGCCAGCAGCCAAGACCCAGGGGGAACCTACGAGCAGTACTTC
TRBJ1-2 | TRBV18 | TRBD1 | . | CASSPAGGIRGYTF | TGTGCCAGCTCACCCGCAGGGGGCATTCGGGGCTACACCTTC
TRBJ2-5 | TRBV25-1 | TRBD1 | . | CASSESITGARETQYF | TGTGCCAGCAGTGAATCCATCACAGGGGCCCGGGAGACCCAGTACTTC
TRBJ1-3 | TRBV6-1 | TRBD1 | . | CASSDQGVIRGNTIYF | TGTGCCAGCAGTGATCAGGGGGTCATCAGAGGAAACACCATATATTTT
TRBJ1-1 | TRBV2 | . | . | CASSFSRDTEAFF | TGTGCCAGCAGTTTTTCCAGGGACACTGAAGCTTTCTTT
TRBJ2-7 | TRBV29-1 | TRBD1 | . | CSVLEQGDVDYEQYF | TGCAGCGTTCTTGAGCAGGGGGACGTTGATTACGAGCAGTACTTC
TRBJ2-3 | TRBV7-9 | . | . | CASSADSATTQYF | TGTGCCAGCAGCGCGGACAGTGCTACTACGCAGTATTTT
TRBJ2-4 | TRBV18 | TRBD1 | . | CASSLSRDRGNIQYF | TGTGCCAGCTCACTTTCCCGGGACAGGGGAAACATTCAGTACTTC